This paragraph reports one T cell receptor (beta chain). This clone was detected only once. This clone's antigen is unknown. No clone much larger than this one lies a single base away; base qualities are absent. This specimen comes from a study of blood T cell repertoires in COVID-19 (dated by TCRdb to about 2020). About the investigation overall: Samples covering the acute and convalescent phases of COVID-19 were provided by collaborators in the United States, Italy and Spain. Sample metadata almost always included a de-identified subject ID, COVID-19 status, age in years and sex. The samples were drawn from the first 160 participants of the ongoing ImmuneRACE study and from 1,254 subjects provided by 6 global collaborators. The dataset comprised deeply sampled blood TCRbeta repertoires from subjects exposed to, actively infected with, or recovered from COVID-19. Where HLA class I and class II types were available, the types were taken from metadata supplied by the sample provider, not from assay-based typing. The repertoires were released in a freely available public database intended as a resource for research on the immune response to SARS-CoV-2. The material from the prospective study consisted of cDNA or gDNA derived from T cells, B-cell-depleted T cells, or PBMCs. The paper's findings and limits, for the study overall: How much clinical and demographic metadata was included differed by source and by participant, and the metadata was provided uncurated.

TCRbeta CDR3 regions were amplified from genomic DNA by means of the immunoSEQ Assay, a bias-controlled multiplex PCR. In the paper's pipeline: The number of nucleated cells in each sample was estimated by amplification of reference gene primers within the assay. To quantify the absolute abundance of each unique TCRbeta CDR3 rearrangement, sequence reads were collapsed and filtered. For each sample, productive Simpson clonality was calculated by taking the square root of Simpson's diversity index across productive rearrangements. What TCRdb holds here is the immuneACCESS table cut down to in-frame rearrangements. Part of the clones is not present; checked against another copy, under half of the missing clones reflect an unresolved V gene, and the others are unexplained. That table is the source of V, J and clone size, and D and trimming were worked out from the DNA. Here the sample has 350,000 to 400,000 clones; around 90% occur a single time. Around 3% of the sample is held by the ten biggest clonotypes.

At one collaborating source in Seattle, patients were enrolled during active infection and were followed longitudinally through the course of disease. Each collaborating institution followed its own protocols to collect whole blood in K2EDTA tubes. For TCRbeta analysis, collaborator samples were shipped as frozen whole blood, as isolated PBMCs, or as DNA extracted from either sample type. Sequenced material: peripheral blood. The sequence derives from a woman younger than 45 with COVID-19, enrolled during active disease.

The CDR3 reads CASSLGWSIEQFF. The DNA sequence is TGCGCCAGCAGCTTGGGGTGGAGTATTGAGCAGTTCTTC. Recombination linked TRBV5-1 to TRBJ2-1; no D gene call is confident. CDR1 is given as SGHRS and CDR2 as YFSETQ, both from the germline V gene. Trimming removed 0 bases from V and 9 bases from J, leaving 10 bases between the germline ends. From the cysteine up to the phenylalanine, the CDR3 has a length of 13 residues. Just CDR3 DNA is preserved here, 39 bases in frame from base 1.